This T cell receptor (beta chain) was obtained from a study of blood T cells in healthy people across ages. Every sample gave at least 5.5 micrograms of total RNA when it was extracted. This clonotype was recorded a few times. From germline, CDR1 is SQVTM and CDR2 ANQGSEA. The length of the CDR3 is 14 residues. V was trimmed by 2 bases and J by 2 bases, leaving 9 bases between them. It was with a sample-barcoded 5' primer and a J-beta primer mix that a second PCR of roughly 7 to 12 cycles was run. CDR3-containing paired-end reads numbering at least 2.5 million came from each sample. TCRdb redid the calling of the 5' RACE reads with MiXCR, one entry per CDR3 protein. Of 800,000 or so distinct CDR3 sequences detected, approximately 25% appear once; the ten largest clones hold under 4.5%. The same sample was also studied in work on T cells of mothers and their children.

Sequencing was carried out using blood. The V gene is TRBV29-1, the J gene TRBJ2-2, with D perhaps TRBD1 (5 bases). This TCR was sampled from a boy between 5 and 17 years old in good health. CDR3 bases: TGCAGCGTTGAAAAGGGGCCAAACACCGGGGAGCTGTTTTTT. This sequence encodes CSVEKGPNTGELFF.